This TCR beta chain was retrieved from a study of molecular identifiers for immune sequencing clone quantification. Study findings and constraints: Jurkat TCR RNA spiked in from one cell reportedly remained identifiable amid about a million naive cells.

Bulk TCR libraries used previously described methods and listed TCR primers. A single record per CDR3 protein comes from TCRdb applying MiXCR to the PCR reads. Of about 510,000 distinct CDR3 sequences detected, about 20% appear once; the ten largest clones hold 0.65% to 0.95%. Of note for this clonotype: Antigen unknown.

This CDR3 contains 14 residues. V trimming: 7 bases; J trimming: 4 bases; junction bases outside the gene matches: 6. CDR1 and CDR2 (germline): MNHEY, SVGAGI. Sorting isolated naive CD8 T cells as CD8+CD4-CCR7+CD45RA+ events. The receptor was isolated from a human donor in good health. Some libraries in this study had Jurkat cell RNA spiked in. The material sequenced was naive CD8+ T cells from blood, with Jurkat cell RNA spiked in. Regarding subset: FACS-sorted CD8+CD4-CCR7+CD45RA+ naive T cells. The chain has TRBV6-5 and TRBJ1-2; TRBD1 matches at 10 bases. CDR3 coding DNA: TGTGCCAGCACCCGACAGGGGGCGACCTATGGCTACACCTTC. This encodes CASTRQGATYGYTF.